The rows below give T cell receptor beta chains drawn from one sample of a study of molecular identifiers for immune sequencing clone quantification. TCRdb ran MiXCR on the PCR reads and lists one entry per CDR3 protein. In the table there are hundreds of thousands of distinct CDR3 sequences, about 25% of which are singletons. Sequencing used naive CD8+ T cells from blood, with Jurkat cell RNA spiked in. The receptor source for this set is a human donor in good health. Some libraries in this study had Jurkat cell RNA spiked in. The CDR3 runs from the conserved cysteine through the conserved F or W. The D gene is left open where the match is weak. Size is omitted from some rows. Given values are once, few, many or a class for expanded clones.

d_gene: NA; len: 16; v_gene: TRBV12-3/TRBV12-4; abundance: many; j_gene: TRBJ2-3; CDR3aa: CASSSSRGGPTDTQYF; CDR3nt: NA
d_gene: NA; len: 14; v_gene: TRBV29-1; abundance: many; j_gene: TRBJ2-1; CDR3aa: CSVGSMTSYNEQFF; CDR3nt: TGCAGCGTTGGTTCCATGACCTCCTACAATGAGCAGTTCTTC
d_gene: NA; len: 18; v_gene: TRBV28; abundance: many; j_gene: TRBJ2-6; CDR3aa: CASSLSAGGISGANVLTF; CDR3nt: TGTGCCAGCAGTTTATCGGCTGGGGGGATCTCTGGGGCCAACGTCCTGACTTTC
d_gene: NA; len: 15; v_gene: TRBV4-3; abundance: many; j_gene: TRBJ2-5; CDR3aa: CASSQDVSRRETQYF; CDR3nt: TGCGCCAGCAGCCAAGATGTGTCCCGCCGAGAGACCCAGTACTTC
d_gene: TRBD1; len: 15; v_gene: TRBV30; abundance: few; j_gene: TRBJ1-5; CDR3aa: CAWRAGQEVNQPQHF; CDR3nt: TGTGCCTGGAGGGCAGGACAGGAAGTAAATCAGCCCCAGCATTTT
d_gene: NA; len: 13; v_gene: TRBV12-3/TRBV12-4; abundance: many; j_gene: TRBJ2-5; CDR3aa: CATRHGGEETQYF; CDR3nt: TGTGCCACCCGTCACGGCGGGGAAGAGACCCAGTACTTC
d_gene: TRBD2; len: 16; v_gene: TRBV10-3; abundance: many; j_gene: TRBJ2-3; CDR3aa: CAISELAGGSTDTQYF; CDR3nt: TGTGCCATCAGTGAGTTAGCGGGAGGCAGCACAGATACGCAGTATTTT
d_gene: TRBD1; len: 15; v_gene: TRBV12-3/TRBV12-4; abundance: many; j_gene: TRBJ1-5; CDR3aa: CASSFGTGDGQPQHF; CDR3nt: TGTGCCAGCAGTTTTGGGACAGGGGACGGTCAGCCCCAGCATTTT
d_gene: TRBD2; len: 15; v_gene: TRBV10-3; abundance: few; j_gene: TRBJ2-1; CDR3aa: CAISDAGTSLYEQFF; CDR3nt: TGTGCCATCAGTGACGCCGGGACTAGTCTGTATGAGCAGTTCTTC
d_gene: NA; len: 15; v_gene: TRBV4-3; abundance: few; j_gene: TRBJ2-7; CDR3aa: CASSQDKRTLYEQYF; CDR3nt: TGCGCCAGCAGCCAAGATAAGCGGACACTCTACGAGCAGTACTTC
d_gene: NA; len: 17; v_gene: TRBV7-2; abundance: NA; j_gene: TRBJ1-2; CDR3aa: CASSFIRGAPIGYGYTF; CDR3nt: TGTGCCAGCAGCTTCATACGGGGGGCGCCTATAGGCTATGGCTACACCTTC
d_gene: TRBD1; len: 15; v_gene: TRBV12-3/TRBV12-4; abundance: many; j_gene: TRBJ2-1; CDR3aa: CASSSGTGVGDEQFF; CDR3nt: TGTGCCAGCAGCTCCGGGACAGGGGTAGGAGATGAGCAGTTCTTC
d_gene: TRBD1; len: 13; v_gene: TRBV7-9; abundance: NA; j_gene: TRBJ2-3; CDR3aa: CASTGDRPDTQYF; CDR3nt: TGTGCCAGCACCGGGGACAGGCCGGATACGCAGTATTTT
d_gene: TRBD2; len: 15; v_gene: TRBV7-3; abundance: NA; j_gene: TRBJ2-3; CDR3aa: CASSRGSGTSDTQYF; CDR3nt: TGTGCCAGCAGCCGAGGAAGCGGGACCTCAGATACGCAGTATTTT
d_gene: TRBD1; len: 15; v_gene: TRBV28; abundance: few; j_gene: TRBJ2-3; CDR3aa: CASRTNRGSTDTQYF; CDR3nt: TGTGCCAGCAGGACGAACAGGGGGAGCACAGATACGCAGTATTTT